The source of this T cell receptor (beta chain) is a study of blood T cell repertoires in COVID-19. As for the study in general: Material from acute and convalescent COVID-19 was sourced from the United States, Italy and Spain.

V dropped 1 base and J dropped 4 bases, with 13 bases sitting between them. The CDR3 runs 15 residues. Germline CDR1 is LGHNA and CDR2 is YSLEER. Method: immunoSEQ multiplex PCR; TCRdb's copy keeps in-frame clones and lacks some. The repertoire includes 95,000 to 100,000 clones, approximately 86% of them detected once, and approximately 1.6% sits in the top ten. The specimen sequenced was peripheral blood. This receptor was identified in a man aged 80 or over with acute or convalescent COVID-19. This sequence joins TRBV4-3 and TRBJ1-2; possible D gene TRBD1, 5 bases. DNA of the CDR3: TGCGCCAGCAGCCAAGGGGGGACTGACACCTATGGCTACACCTTC. Translated, it gives CASSQGGTDTYGYTF.